This TCR beta chain was observed in a study of T cell repertoires in cytomegalovirus infection. V gave up 3 bases and J gave up 6 bases, with 9 bases separating them. The germline V gene encodes CDR1 SGHAT and CDR2 FQNNGV. The CDR3 spans 12 residues. TCRdb called the reads again in MiXCR, with one record for every CDR3 protein. The sample lists roughly 500,000 distinct CDR3 sequences, roughly 46% occurring once. As regards this clonotype: Its antigen is as yet unknown.

This clonotype was sampled from a human donor in good health (CMV status not recorded). Some clones in this sample may be carry-over from other donors' samples. Source: cultured PBMCs, taken from culture after CMV antigen stimulation. V gene TRBV11-2 combines with J gene TRBJ2-7; possibly TRBD2 for D (6 bases). The DNA of the CDR3 is TGTGCCAGCAGCTTTTTCGGGAGCGAGCAGTACTTC. Encoded protein: CASSFFGSEQYF.